One and the same sample provided the 29 T cell receptor beta chains below, sequenced in a study of T cell responses to AZD1222 COVID-19 vaccine. Assay: immunoSEQ multiplex PCR; the TCRdb copy retains only in-frame clones and omits some. This repertoire shows about 120,000 clones, over 80% found once; its top ten account for 14%. This sample comprised peripheral blood, obtained on day 0 of AZD1222 vaccination. Receptors were obtained from an adult in good health.

The chain uses TRBV19 and TRBJ1-2; perhaps TRBD1 as D (6 bases). The CDR3 runs to 15 residues. Germline assignment: CDR1 LNHDA and CDR2 SQIVND (reference sequence). V dropped 7 bases and J dropped 4 bases, with 19 bases sitting between them. CDR3 sequence reads: CASTPGAGWGYGYTF. The CDR3 DNA reads TGTGCCAGTACTCCAGGGGCCGGTTGGGGCTATGGCTACACCTTC.

This clone was recorded only once. J is TRBJ1-2 and V is TRBV27, with D tentatively TRBD1 (5 bases). With 6 bases removed from V and 4 bases from J, the gap between germline ends came to 6 bases. CDR1 and CDR2 (germline): MNHEY, SMNVEV (reference sequence). This CDR3 has 11 amino acids. The DNA for the CDR3 is TGTGCCAGCAGCGGGGGCTATGGCTACACCTTC. Translation: CASSGGYGYTF.

V usage is TRBV7-2 and J usage is TRBJ2-4; no definite D call. V shed 5 bases and J shed 0 bases, with 14 bases lying between them. Germline V CDR1 and CDR2: SGHTA, FQGNSA. The CDR3 has 16 amino acids. The CDR3 DNA sequence: TGTGCCAGCAGCCCATCGACTTTTCTAGCCAAAAACATTCAGTACTTC. Its translation: CASSPSTFLAKNIQYF.

This chain links TRBV3-1 (or the pseudogene TRBV3-2) with TRBJ1-2; TRBD1 matches 8 bases. The CDR3 covers 13 residues. Germline trimming cut 5 bases from V and 8 bases from J; bases unmatched to any gene: 7. CDR1 and CDR2 (germline): LGHDT, YNNKEL (reference sequence). DNA of the CDR3: TGTGCCAGCAGCGACCAGACAGGGGCGGGCTACACCTTC. Translation: CASSDQTGAGYTF.

The chain recombines TRBV4-3 with TRBJ2-1; D gene unclear. V shed 2 bases and J shed 7 bases, with 12 bases lying between them. Germline assignment: CDR1 LGHNA and CDR2 YSLEER. This CDR3 region has 14 residues. CDR3 nucleotide sequence: TGCGCCAGCAGCCAAAGGAGCCTTGTGAATGAGCAGTTCTTC. Protein: CASSQRSLVNEQFF.

Regarding this clone: Other DNA sequences of this sample code for an identical CDR3. The chain links TRBV30 to TRBJ2-1; no reliable D call. The CDR3 is 12 residues long. Germline lookup yields CDR1 GTSNPN and CDR2 SVGIG (reference sequence). With 0 bases removed from V and 7 bases from J, the gap between germline ends came to 7 bases. CDR3 amino acids: CAWSVLGNEQFF. The CDR3 DNA reads TGTGCCTGGAGTGTATTGGGGAATGAGCAGTTCTTC.

The chain is built from TRBV6-5 and TRBJ1-5; D unresolved. Germline V CDR1 and CDR2: MNHEY, SVGAGI. The V and J ends lost 9 bases and 0 bases respectively, with 15 bases between them. The CDR3 consists of 15 residues. CDR3 region: CASRAESNSNQPQHF. CDR3 in DNA: TGTGCCAGTAGGGCCGAATCCAATAGCAATCAGCCCCAGCATTTT.

Here the CDR3 reads CASSKGGKYGYTF. In DNA form, the CDR3 reads TGTGCCAGCAGCAAAGGGGGCAAATATGGCTACACCTTC. This sequence joins TRBV21-1 and TRBJ1-2; the table assigns TRBD1, which was not confirmed against the DNA. TRBV21-1 is a known pseudogene. The CDR3 length is 13 residues.

This clone was counted a single time. The V gene is TRBV5-4, the J gene TRBJ1-1, with TRBD1 as a possible D gene (5 bases). Per the germline V gene, CDR1 is SGHNT and CDR2 is YYREEE (reference sequence). CDR3 length equals 14 residues. The V gene lost 0 bases and the J gene lost 6 bases, with 12 bases spanning the gap. The DNA of the CDR3 is TGTGCCAGCAGCTTGGACACAACGGGGGCTGAAGCTTTCTTT. This encodes CASSLDTTGAEAFF. Full variable domain (rest looked up from reference TRBV5-4 and TRBJ1-1): ETGVTQSPTHLIKTRGQQVTLRCSSQSGHNTVSWYQQALGQGPQFIFQYYREEENGRGNFPPRFSGLQFPNYSSELNVNALELDDSALYLCASSLDTTGAEAFFGQGTRLTVV.

The chain uses TRBV5-1 and TRBJ2-2; the D gene could be TRBD1 or TRBD2 (5 bases each). Germline lookup yields CDR1 SGHRS and CDR2 YFSETQ. V was pared by 0 bases and J by 4 bases, with 13 bases between. CDR3 size: 16 residues. The CDR3 reads CASSLEGRGTTGELFF. CDR3 DNA: TGCGCCAGCAGCTTGGAGGGACGTGGTACCACCGGGGAGCTGTTTTTT.

The J gene is TRBJ2-1, the V gene TRBV2; TRBD2 matches at 7 bases. Losses at the gene ends were 5 bases for V and 0 bases for J; bases not matched to a gene: 16. CDR3 length: 19 amino acids. Germline V CDR1 and CDR2: SNHLY, FYNNEI. The CDR3 DNA is TGTGCCAGCAGTCCGATGGGGACTATCTTGAGAACCTCCTACAATGAGCAGTTCTTC. Its translation: CASSPMGTILRTSYNEQFF.

The chain is built from TRBV5-1 and TRBJ2-5; D perhaps matches TRBD2 (6 bases). With 4 bases removed from V and 2 bases from J, the gap between germline ends came to 12 bases. This CDR3 is 14 amino acids long. Germline assignment: CDR1 SGHRS and CDR2 YFSETQ. The CDR3 spells CASSPPGTQETQYF. In DNA, the CDR3 is TGCGCCAGCAGCCCCCCGGGGACTCAAGAGACCCAGTACTTC.

The chain recombines TRBV2 with TRBJ1-6, with D hard to call. V was shortened by 2 bases and J by 0 bases, with 11 bases between the two germline ends. This CDR3 has 17 amino acids. Germline CDR1 and CDR2: SNHLY and FYNNEI. As DNA, the CDR3 is TGTGCCAGCAGTGAAAGGTCCGGGAGCTCCTATAATTCACCCCTCCACTTT. It encodes CASSERSGSSYNSPLHF.

This sequence joins TRBV20-1 and TRBJ1-1; TRBD1 might be the D (5 bases). V was pared by 3 bases and J by 2 bases, with 16 bases between. Germline CDR1 is DFQATT and CDR2 is SNEGSKA (reference sequence). The CDR3 is 15 amino acids. The CDR3 loop is CSASFYGTVNTEAFF. Written as DNA, the CDR3 is TGCAGTGCTAGTTTTTACGGGACGGTTAACACTGAAGCTTTCTTT.

The chain uses TRBV7-9 and TRBJ2-1; TRBD2 matches at 7 bases. This CDR3 is built from 17 residues. CDR1 SEHNR and CDR2 FQNEAQ come from the germline V gene (reference sequence). Germline trimming cut 5 bases from V and 0 bases from J; bases unmatched to any gene: 10. The CDR3 nucleotides are TGTGCCAGCAGCCCAATGGGGGGGAGGAGCTCCTACAATGAGCAGTTCTTC. Translating it yields CASSPMGGRSSYNEQFF. Complete variable domain (other parts from reference TRBV7-9 and TRBJ2-1): DTGVSQNPRHKITKRGQNVTFRCDPISEHNRLYWYRQTLGQGPEFLTYFQNEAQLEKSRLLSDRFSAERPKGSFSTLEIQRTEQGDSAMYLCASSPMGGRSSYNEQFFGPGTRLTVL.

J is TRBJ2-7 and V is TRBV6-5; D is uncertain. The germline V and J ends were trimmed by 5 bases and 6 bases, with 11 bases remaining between them. CDR1 MNHEY and CDR2 SVGAGI come from the germline V gene. CDR3 size: 12 residues. CDR3 protein: CASSPASGEQYF. The DNA for the CDR3 is TGTGCCAGCAGTCCCGCCTCGGGCGAGCAGTACTTC.

The V and J genes are TRBV5-6 and TRBJ1-2, with 7 bases aligning to TRBD1. Germline V gene lookup returns CDR1 SGHDT and CDR2 YYEEEE. After removal of 0 bases from V and 7 bases from J, the junction contained 0 bases not matched to a gene. The CDR3 loop spans 12 amino acids. This CDR3 reads CASSLDRGGYTF. In DNA form, the CDR3 reads TGTGCCAGCAGCTTGGACAGGGGTGGCTACACCTTC. Together with reference TRBV5-6 and TRBJ1-2, the CDR3 gives the full variable domain: DAGVTQSPTHLIKTRGQQVTLRCSPKSGHDTVSWYQQALGQGPQFIFQYYEEEERQRGNFPDRFSGHQFPNYSSELNVNALLLGDSALYLCASSLDRGGYTFGSGTRLTVV.

The CDR3 loop reads CASQNRDYNEQFF. In DNA, the CDR3 is TGTGCCAGCCAAAACAGGGACTACAATGAGCAGTTCTTC. This chain connects TRBV7-2 to TRBJ2-1; maybe TRBD1 (6 bases). The V end was cut by 8 bases, the J end by 3 bases, with 11 bases between. Germline CDR1 reads SGHTA; CDR2 reads FQGNSA. This CDR3 is 13 amino acids long.

This chain joins TRBV7-2 and TRBJ2-1; TRBD1 matches 10 bases. This CDR3 comprises 15 residues. The germline V gene encodes CDR1 SGHTA and CDR2 FQGNSA. With 7 bases clipped from V and 2 bases from J, the junction kept 5 bases outside the gene matches. The CDR3 coding sequence is TGTGCCAGCATCATGGGGACAGGGGCCTACAATGAGCAGTTCTTC. Protein product: CASIMGTGAYNEQFF.

The chain employs TRBV4-1 and TRBJ1-4; 7 positions agree with TRBD1. The germline V gene encodes CDR1 MGHRA and CDR2 YSYEKL. V gave up 5 bases and J gave up 0 bases; unmatched junction bases: 6. This CDR3 region has 16 residues. In DNA, the CDR3 is TGCGCCAGCAGCTCACCGGGACAGACAACTAATGAAAAACTGTTTTTT. This codes for CASSSPGQTTNEKLFF.

Only one count was recorded for this clone. The V call is TRBV27, the J call TRBJ2-1, with D possibly being TRBD2 (7 bases). Germline V gene lookup returns CDR1 MNHEY and CDR2 SMNVEV (reference sequence). The V and J ends lost 0 bases and 2 bases respectively, with 17 bases between them. The CDR3 is 18 residues long. The CDR3 sequence is CASSLSSSDGGPYNEQFF. The CDR3 DNA reads as TGTGCCAGCAGTTTATCCTCCTCTGACGGGGGGCCCTACAATGAGCAGTTCTTC.

The chain employs TRBV29-1 and TRBJ1-2; D is unclear. This CDR3 has 12 amino acids. V was cut by 1 base and J by 6 bases, with 9 bases left in between. Germline V gene sequence: CDR1 SQVTM, CDR2 ANQGSEA. The CDR3 loop reads CSVEGQEDGYTF. The CDR3 DNA sequence: TGCAGCGTTGAAGGGCAGGAGGATGGCTACACCTTC.

V usage is TRBV2 and J usage is TRBJ1-3, with unresolved D. V dropped 5 bases and J dropped 4 bases, with 3 bases sitting between them. From germline, CDR1 is SNHLY and CDR2 FYNNEI. The CDR3 totals 11 residues. For the CDR3, the DNA is TGTGCCAGCAGTAGAGGAAACACCATATATTTT. Translation gives CASSRGNTIYF. The variable domain in full, completed from reference TRBV2 and TRBJ1-3, reads EPEVTQTPSHQVTQMGQEVILRCVPISNHLYFYWYRQILGQKVEFLVSFYNNEISEKSEIFDDQFSVERPDGSNFTLKIRSTKLEDSAMYFCASSRGNTIYFGEGSWLTVV.

The chain combines TRBV2 with TRBJ1-1, with D hard to call. Germline V gene data show CDR1 as SNHLY and CDR2 as FYNNEI. Trimming removed 7 bases at V and 6 bases at J, with 12 bases between. There are 12 residues in the CDR3. This CDR3 is CASTRTKAEAFF. The CDR3 DNA is TGTGCCAGCACGAGGACGAAGGCTGAAGCTTTCTTT.

This chain joins TRBV12-5 and TRBJ1-2; 8 nucleotides line up with TRBD1. V lost 7 bases to trimming and J lost 7 bases; unmatched junction nucleotides: 8. Germline CDR1 is LGHNT and CDR2 is FRNRAP. The CDR3 consists of 13 residues. This chain's CDR3 is CASAPTGTGGYTF. As DNA, the CDR3 is TGTGCTAGTGCCCCCACCGGGACAGGTGGCTACACCTTC. The variable domain in full, completed from reference TRBV12-5 and TRBJ1-2, reads DARVTQTPRHKVTEMGQEVTMRCQPILGHNTVFWYRQTMMQGLELLAYFRNRAPLDDSGMPKDRFSAEMPDATLATLKIQPSEPRDSAVYFCASAPTGTGGYTFGSGTRLTVV.

This sequence joins TRBV7-2 and TRBJ1-2, with 7 bases that match TRBD1. The CDR3 runs to 19 residues. J gave up 5 bases and V 1 base, and 19 bases lay outside the gene matches. The germline V gene encodes CDR1 SGHTA and CDR2 FQGNSA. The CDR3 loop is CASSLEVGQGGYSTYGYTF. The CDR3 DNA reads as TGTGCCAGCAGCTTAGAAGTCGGGCAGGGGGGGTATTCAACATATGGCTACACCTTC.

This CDR3 reads CASSQDGGTGNTEAFF. CDR3 DNA: TGCGCCAGCAGCCAAGACGGCGGGACAGGAAACACTGAAGCTTTCTTT. The chain is built from TRBV4-1 and TRBJ1-1; 8 bases fit TRBD1. The germline V gene has CDR1 MGHRA and CDR2 YSYEKL. J was trimmed by 2 bases and V by 0 bases; bases with no gene match: 5. This CDR3 is 16 amino acids long.

This chain connects TRBV20-1 to TRBJ1-2; unclear D gene. The CDR3 consists of 10 residues. The V end lost 5 bases, the J end lost 12 bases, and 13 bases lay between the germline ends. Germline V gene lookup returns CDR1 DFQATT and CDR2 SNEGSKA (reference sequence). The DNA of the CDR3 is TGCAGTGCTCCACCGGCCCTCAACACCTTC. Translated, it gives CSAPPALNTF.

The J gene is TRBJ1-1, the V gene TRBV7-2, with 9 bases matching TRBD1. Trimming cost V 6 bases and J 4 bases; bases outside gene matches: 6. Looked up from germline, CDR1 is SGHTA and CDR2 is FQGNSA. The CDR3 consists of 14 residues. In DNA, the CDR3 is TGTGCCAGCAGAGAACAGGGGGCGATCACTGAAGCTTTCTTT. It codes for CASREQGAITEAFF. Combining the CDR3 with reference TRBV7-2 and TRBJ1-1 gives the whole variable domain GAGVSQSPSNKVTEKGKDVELRCDPISGHTALYWYRQSLGQGLEFLIYFQGNSAPDKSGLPSDRFSAERTGGSVSTLTIQRTQQEDSAVYLCASREQGAITEAFFGQGTRLTVV.